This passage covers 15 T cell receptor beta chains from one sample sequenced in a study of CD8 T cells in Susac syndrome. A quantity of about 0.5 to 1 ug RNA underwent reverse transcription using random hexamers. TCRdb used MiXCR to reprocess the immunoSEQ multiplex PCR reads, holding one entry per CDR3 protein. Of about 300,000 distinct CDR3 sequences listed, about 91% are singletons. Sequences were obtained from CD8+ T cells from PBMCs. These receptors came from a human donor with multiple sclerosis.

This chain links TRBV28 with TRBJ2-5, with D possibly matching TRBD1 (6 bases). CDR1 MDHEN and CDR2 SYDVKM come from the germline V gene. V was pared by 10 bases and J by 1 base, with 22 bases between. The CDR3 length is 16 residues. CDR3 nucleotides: TGTGCCATCTCCCTAGACAGGACAACTGGCCAAGAGACCCAGTACTTC. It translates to CAISLDRTTGQETQYF.

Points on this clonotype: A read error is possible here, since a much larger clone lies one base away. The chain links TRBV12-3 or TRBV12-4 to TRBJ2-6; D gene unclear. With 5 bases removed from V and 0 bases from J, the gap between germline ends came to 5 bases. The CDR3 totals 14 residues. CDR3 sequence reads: CASSHSSGANVLTF. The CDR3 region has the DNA TGTGCCAGCAGTCACAGCTCTGGGGCCAACGTCCTGACTTTC.

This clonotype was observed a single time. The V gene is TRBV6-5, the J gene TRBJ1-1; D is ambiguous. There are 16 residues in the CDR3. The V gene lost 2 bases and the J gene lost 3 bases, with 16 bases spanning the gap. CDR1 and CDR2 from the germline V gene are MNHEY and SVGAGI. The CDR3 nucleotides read TGTGCCAGCAGTTACAACCCTCCGGGGTCGCACACTGAAGCTTTCTTT. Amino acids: CASSYNPPGSHTEAFF.

CDR3 in amino acids: CASSFYRGYEQYF. As DNA, the CDR3 is TGTGCCAGCAGTTTTTACAGGGGTTACGAGCAGTACTTC. This chain links TRBV27 with TRBJ2-7, with 7 bases fitting TRBD1. V shed 3 bases and J 4 bases; nucleotides not matched to a gene: 3. Germline V gene sequence: CDR1 MNHEY, CDR2 SMNVEV (reference sequence). The CDR3 is 13 amino acids.

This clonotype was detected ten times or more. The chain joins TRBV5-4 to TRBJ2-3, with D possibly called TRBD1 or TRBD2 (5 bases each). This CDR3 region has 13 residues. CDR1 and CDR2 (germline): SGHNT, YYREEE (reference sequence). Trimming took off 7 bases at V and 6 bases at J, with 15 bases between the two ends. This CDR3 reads CASLLRGDDTQYF. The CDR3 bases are TGTGCCAGCCTACTCCGGGGCGATGATACGCAGTATTTT.

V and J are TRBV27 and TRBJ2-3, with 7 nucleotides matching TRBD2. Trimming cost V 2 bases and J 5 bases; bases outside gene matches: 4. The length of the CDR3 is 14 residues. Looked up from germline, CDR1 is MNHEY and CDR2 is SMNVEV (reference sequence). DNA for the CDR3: TGTGCCAGCAGTTTAGCCGGACTAGGAGATACGCAGTATTTT. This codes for CASSLAGLGDTQYF.

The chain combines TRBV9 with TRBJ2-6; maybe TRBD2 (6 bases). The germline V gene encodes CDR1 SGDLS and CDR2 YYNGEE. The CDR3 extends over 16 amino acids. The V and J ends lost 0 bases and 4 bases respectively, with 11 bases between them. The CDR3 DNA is TGTGCCAGCAGCGTAGTAGCGGTCGGCGGGGCCAACGTCCTGACTTTC. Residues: CASSVVAVGGANVLTF. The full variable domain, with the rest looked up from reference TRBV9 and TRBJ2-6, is DSGVTQTPKHLITATGQRVTLRCSPRSGDLSVYWYQQSLDQGLQFLIQYYNGEERAKGNILERFSAQQFPDLHSELNLSSLELGDSALYFCASSVVAVGGANVLTFGAGSRLTVL.

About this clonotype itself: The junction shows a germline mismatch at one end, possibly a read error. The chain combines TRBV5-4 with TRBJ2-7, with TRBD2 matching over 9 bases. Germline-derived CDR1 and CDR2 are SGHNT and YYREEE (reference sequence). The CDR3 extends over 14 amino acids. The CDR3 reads CASSLGTSSDEQYF. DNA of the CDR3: TGTGCCAGCAGCCTCGGGACTAGCTCCGACGAGCAGTACTTC.

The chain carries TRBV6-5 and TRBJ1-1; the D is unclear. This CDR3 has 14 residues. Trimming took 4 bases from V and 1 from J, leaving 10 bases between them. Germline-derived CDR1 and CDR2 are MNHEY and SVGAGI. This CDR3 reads CASSSLLANTEAFF. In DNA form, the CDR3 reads TGTGCCAGCAGTTCTCTCCTCGCGAACACTGAAGCTTTCTTT.

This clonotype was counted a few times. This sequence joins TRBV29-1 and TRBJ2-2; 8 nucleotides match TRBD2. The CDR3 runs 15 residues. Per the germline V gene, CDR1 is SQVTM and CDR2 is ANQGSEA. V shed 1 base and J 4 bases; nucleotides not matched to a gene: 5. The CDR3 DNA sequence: TGCAGCGTTGAAGGGCCGGGGGGGGGCACCGGGGAGCTGTTTTTT. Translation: CSVEGPGGGTGELFF.

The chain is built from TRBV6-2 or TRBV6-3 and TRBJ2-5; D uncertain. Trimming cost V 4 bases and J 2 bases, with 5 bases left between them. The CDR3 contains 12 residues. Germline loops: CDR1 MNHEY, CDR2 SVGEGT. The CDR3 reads CASSFYQETQYF. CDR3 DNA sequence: TGTGCCAGCAGTTTCTATCAAGAGACCCAGTACTTC.

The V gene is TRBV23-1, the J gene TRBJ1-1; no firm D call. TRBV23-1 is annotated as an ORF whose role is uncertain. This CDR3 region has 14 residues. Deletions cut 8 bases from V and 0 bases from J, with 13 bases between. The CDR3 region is CASGLGVMNTEAFF. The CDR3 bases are TGCGCCAGCGGACTTGGGGTAATGAACACTGAAGCTTTCTTT.

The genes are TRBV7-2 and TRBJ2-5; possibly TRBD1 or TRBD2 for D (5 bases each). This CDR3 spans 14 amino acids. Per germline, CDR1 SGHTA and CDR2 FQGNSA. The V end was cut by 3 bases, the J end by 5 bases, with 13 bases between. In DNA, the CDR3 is TGTGCCAGCAGCTTGGGGGATCTCGGGGAGACCCAGTACTTC. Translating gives CASSLGDLGETQYF. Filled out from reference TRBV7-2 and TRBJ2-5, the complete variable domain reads GAGVSQSPSNKVTEKGKDVELRCDPISGHTALYWYRQSLGQGLEFLIYFQGNSAPDKSGLPSDRFSAERTGGSVSTLTIQRTQQEDSAVYLCASSLGDLGETQYFGPGTRLLVL.

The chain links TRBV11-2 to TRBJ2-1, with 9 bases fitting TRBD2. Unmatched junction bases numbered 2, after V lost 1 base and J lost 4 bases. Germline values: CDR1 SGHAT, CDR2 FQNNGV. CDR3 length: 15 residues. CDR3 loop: CASSLASGDYNEQFF. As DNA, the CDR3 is TGTGCCAGCAGCTTAGCTAGCGGGGATTACAATGAGCAGTTCTTC.

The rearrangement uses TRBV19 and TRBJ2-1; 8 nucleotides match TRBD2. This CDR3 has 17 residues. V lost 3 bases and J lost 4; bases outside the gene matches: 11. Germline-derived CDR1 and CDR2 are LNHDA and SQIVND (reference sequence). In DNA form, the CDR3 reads TGTGCCAGTAGTATTAGGGAACTAGCGGCCTCATACAATGAGCAGTTCTTC. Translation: CASSIRELAASYNEQFF.